The 31 T cell receptor beta chains below were found in one sample sequenced in a study of blood T cells in healthy people across ages. A second PCR of roughly 7 to 11 cycles used a sample-barcoded 5' primer and a J-beta primer mix. TCRdb re-called the 5' RACE reads with MiXCR, one entry per CDR3 protein. The sample has around 800,000 distinct CDR3 sequences, under 80% seen once; the top ten hold about 30%. Sequenced input: blood. These receptors were obtained from a young man in good health.

This sequence joins TRBV7-2 and TRBJ1-4; TRBD1 agrees at 11 bases. Germline-derived CDR1 and CDR2 are SGHTA and FQGNSA. V lost 4 bases and J lost 0; bases outside the gene matches: 7. The CDR3 totals 18 residues. This CDR3 reads CASSSYGQGAPTNEKLFF. The CDR3 bases are TGTGCCAGCAGCTCCTACGGACAGGGGGCTCCAACTAATGAAAAACTGTTTTTT.

Of note for this clonotype: One end of the junction is discordant with germline, which a read error may explain. The CDR3 reads CASSPGTGTNEKLFF. The DNA for the CDR3 is TGTGCCAGCAGCCCGGGGACAGGGACTAATGAAAAGCTGTTTTTT. The chain has TRBV7-2 and TRBJ1-4; 9 bases fit TRBD1. This CDR3 has 15 residues. CDR1 and CDR2 from the germline V gene are SGHTA and FQGNSA.

The chain uses TRBV5-1 and TRBJ2-7, with 7 bases that match TRBD1. There are 14 residues in the CDR3. Trimming at V came to 4 bases and at J to 2 bases, leaving 6 bases not matched to a gene. CDR1 and CDR2 (germline): SGHRS, YFSETQ. CDR3: CASSERQGPYEQYF. The CDR3 DNA reads as TGCGCCAGCAGCGAGAGACAGGGACCCTACGAGCAGTACTTC.

The chain recombines TRBV7-2 with TRBJ2-1, with D hard to call. CDR3 length: 15 amino acids. Germline lookup yields CDR1 SGHTA and CDR2 FQGNSA. Trimming removed 5 bases from V and 5 bases from J, with 16 bases in between. CDR3 DNA sequence: TGTGCCAGCAGCCTCAATGCGGATGCGGACAATGAGCAGTTCTTC. It translates to CASSLNADADNEQFF. Using reference TRBV7-2 and TRBJ2-1 for the parts outside the CDR3, the full variable domain is GAGVSQSPSNKVTEKGKDVELRCDPISGHTALYWYRQSLGQGLEFLIYFQGNSAPDKSGLPSDRFSAERTGGSVSTLTIQRTQQEDSAVYLCASSLNADADNEQFFGPGTRLTVL.

In this sample, this clonotype turned up a few times. The CDR3, as DNA: TGTGCCAGCAGCCCCCGGGACAGGACTACAGATACGCAGTATTTT. Translated, it gives CASSPRDRTTDTQYF. The chain employs TRBV13 and TRBJ2-3, with 8 bases identical to TRBD1. Germline assignment: CDR1 PRHDT and CDR2 FYEKMQ (reference sequence). The CDR3 runs 15 residues. V was clipped by 5 bases and J by 3 bases; unmatched bases: 7. The full variable domain, its missing parts supplied by reference TRBV13 and TRBJ2-3, is AAGVIQSPRHLIKEKRETATLKCYPIPRHDTVYWYQQGPGQDPQFLISFYEKMQSDKGSIPDRFSAQQFSDYHSELNMSSLELGDSALYFCASSPRDRTTDTQYFGPGTRLTVL.

This chain connects TRBV4-2 to TRBJ1-5; 9 bases line up with TRBD1. The CDR3 length is 17 residues. With 0 bases clipped from V and 5 bases from J, the junction kept 8 bases outside the gene matches. Germline V CDR1 and CDR2: LGHNA, YNFKEQ. The CDR3 protein is CASSQDLGQGSYQPQHF. The CDR3 DNA is TGTGCCAGCAGCCAAGATTTGGGACAGGGATCTTATCAGCCCCAGCATTTT.

This chain uses TRBV20-1 with TRBJ2-5, with D maybe TRBD1 (6 bases). CDR3 size: 13 residues. Looked up from germline, CDR1 is DFQATT and CDR2 is SNEGSKA (reference sequence). V was pared by 8 bases and J by 3 bases, with 16 bases between. In DNA form, the CDR3 reads TGCAGTTCCAGGGGCAGGGTAGAAGAGACCCAGTACTTC. Amino acids: CSSRGRVEETQYF.

The chain has TRBV6-5 and TRBJ2-3, with a possible D match to TRBD2 (5 bases). CDR1 MNHEY and CDR2 SVGAGI come from the germline V gene. The V gene lost 5 bases and the J gene lost 4 bases, with 10 bases spanning the gap. The CDR3 consists of 13 residues. The CDR3 here is CASSLQEADTQYF. CDR3 sequence (DNA): TGTGCCAGCAGTCTCCAGGAGGCAGATACGCAGTATTTT.

V is TRBV4-3 and J is TRBJ1-1; D gene unclear. The CDR3 has 14 amino acids. CDR1 and CDR2 from the germline V gene are LGHNA and YSLEER. The V gene lost 4 bases and the J gene lost 3 bases, with 12 bases spanning the gap. The DNA for the CDR3 is TGCGCCAGCAGCCTCCGGGGTTCGTACACTGAAGCTTTCTTT. Protein: CASSLRGSYTEAFF.

The chain uses TRBV4-3 and TRBJ2-3; 7 nucleotides agree with TRBD2. V shed 4 bases, J shed 1 base, and the junction held 5 bases outside the gene matches. Per the germline V gene, CDR1 is LGHNA and CDR2 is YSLEER. The CDR3 is made up of 15 amino acids. The CDR3 nucleotides are TGCGCCAGCAGCCGAAGCGGGGCGGGCACAGATACGCAGTATTTT. It yields the protein CASSRSGAGTDTQYF.

CDR3 residues: CSAREGVPYEQYF. The CDR3 region has the DNA TGCAGTGCTAGAGAAGGGGTACCCTACGAGCAGTACTTC. This chain joins TRBV20-1 and TRBJ2-7; possible D gene TRBD1, 5 bases. Trimming cost V 0 bases and J 2 bases, with 8 bases left between them. This CDR3 is built from 13 residues. CDR1 is DFQATT and CDR2 is SNEGSKA in the germline V gene (reference sequence).

This chain joins TRBV7-2 and TRBJ2-1; a possible D gene is TRBD1 (6 bases). The end of the DNA is better explained by TRBJ2-7, so the J call may be wrong. The CDR3 is 13 amino acids. The germline gives CDR1 SGHTA, CDR2 FQGNSA. CDR3 sequence reads: CASSLNRADEQYF. Here the CDR3 DNA reads TGTGCCAGCAGCTTAAACAGGGCGGACGAGCAGTACTTC.

The chain joins TRBV20-1 to TRBJ2-1; 12 nucleotides align to TRBD1. Per the germline V gene, CDR1 is DFQATT and CDR2 is SNEGSKA (reference sequence). The CDR3 loop spans 17 amino acids. V was pared by 3 bases and J by 3 bases, with 9 bases of the junction left unmatched. CDR3 sequence (DNA): TGCAGTGCTAGGGGGACAGGGGGCGTGGTTCGCTACAATGAGCAGTTCTTC. The encoded protein is CSARGTGGVVRYNEQFF.

In DNA form, the CDR3 reads TGCAGTGCTAGAGATCCGGAGGTCGGACTAACTCGGGGCTACACCTTC. Its translation is CSARDPEVGLTRGYTF. The J gene is TRBJ1-2, the V gene TRBV20-1; no clear D gene. V was cut by 0 bases and J by 8 bases, with 22 bases left in between. The CDR3 loop spans 16 amino acids. Germline V gene data show CDR1 as DFQATT and CDR2 as SNEGSKA (reference sequence).

This clonotype appeared once. The chain uses TRBV6-6 and TRBJ1-2; TRBD1 might be the D (6 bases). The CDR3 has 13 amino acids. V lost 5 bases and J lost 7, with 14 bases in between. Per germline, CDR1 MNHNY and CDR2 SVGAGI (reference sequence). The CDR3 coding sequence is TGTGCCAGCAGTCCCGGGTCGGGGGCTGGCTACACCTTC. Amino acid sequence: CASSPGSGAGYTF.

The CDR3 coding sequence is TGCAGTGCTCCACAGGGCAGCTCCTACAATGAGCAGTTCTTC. Residues: CSAPQGSSYNEQFF. This chain connects TRBV20-1 to TRBJ2-1, with TRBD1 as a possible D gene (6 bases). Germline values: CDR1 DFQATT, CDR2 SNEGSKA (reference sequence). V lost 5 bases to trimming and J lost 0 bases, with 11 bases between them. The CDR3 totals 14 residues.

This CDR3 reads CSARPTGGPSYNEQFF. DNA for the CDR3: TGCAGTGCTAGACCGACGGGGGGGCCCTCCTACAATGAGCAGTTCTTC. The chain is built from TRBV20-1 and TRBJ2-1; 8 positions agree with TRBD2. Trimming took 2 bases from V and 0 from J; bases not matched to a gene: 6. CDR1 is DFQATT and CDR2 is SNEGSKA in the germline V gene (reference sequence). The CDR3 is 16 residues long.

The rearrangement joins TRBV27 to TRBJ2-3; 7 bases match TRBD2. Germline V CDR1 and CDR2: MNHEY, SMNVEV (reference sequence). The CDR3 spans 13 residues. The J segment lost 7 bases and the V segment lost 6 bases, leaving 7 bases of the junction unmatched. Written as DNA, the CDR3 is TGTGCCAGCAGGGCGACTAGCAAAAATACGCAGTATTTT. Amino acids: CASRATSKNTQYF.

CDR3 region: CASSLDLRDTQYF. The CDR3 DNA is TGTGCCAGCAGCTTAGATCTCAGAGATACGCAGTATTTT. The chain couples TRBV11-3 to TRBJ2-3; D is undetermined. The V and J ends lost 0 bases and 5 bases respectively, with 6 bases between them. The CDR3 extends over 13 amino acids. Germline V gene sequence: CDR1 SGHNT, CDR2 YENEEA.

J is TRBJ2-5 and V is TRBV9, with a tentative D call TRBD1 (6 bases). Germline V gene lookup returns CDR1 SGDLS and CDR2 YYNGEE. Trimming pared 4 bases from V and 2 bases from J, leaving 12 bases between. The CDR3 has 14 residues. The CDR3 region is CASSMTGSQETQYF. DNA for the CDR3: TGTGCCAGCAGCATGACAGGCTCACAAGAGACCCAGTACTTC.

This clonotype was counted between two and nine times. The CDR3 sequence: CASSQDYPVYNEQFF. CDR3 nucleotides: TGTGCCAGCAGCCAAGATTACCCAGTATACAATGAGCAGTTCTTC. V and J are TRBV4-2 and TRBJ2-1; D is undetermined. This CDR3 is 15 amino acids long. Between the trimmed V and J ends, which lost 0 bases and 4 bases, there was a span of 10 bases. Germline loops: CDR1 LGHNA, CDR2 YNFKEQ.

The chain links TRBV6-5 to TRBJ2-5; 9 bases fit TRBD2. V shed 3 bases and J 2 bases; nucleotides not matched to a gene: 7. Per the germline V gene, CDR1 is MNHEY and CDR2 is SVGAGI. This CDR3 has 16 amino acids. CDR3 nucleotide sequence: TGTGCCAGCAGTTATCTAGCGGGGAACGTACAAGAGACCCAGTACTTC. Translated, it gives CASSYLAGNVQETQYF.

J is TRBJ1-6 and V is TRBV20-1, with 7 bases matching TRBD1. J gave up 7 bases and V 6 bases, and 9 bases lay outside the gene matches. The germline CDR1 and CDR2 sequences are DFQATT and SNEGSKA (reference sequence). The CDR3 contains 14 residues. The CDR3 loop reads CSAVEGTENSPLHF. The CDR3, as DNA: TGCAGTGCAGTTGAAGGGACAGAAAATTCACCCCTCCACTTT.

This clonotype occurred a few times. The CDR3 DNA reads TGTGCCAGCAGTCCAGGGACTAGCGGGCCCTACGAGCAGTACTTC. It is translated as CASSPGTSGPYEQYF. The rearrangement joins TRBV25-1 to TRBJ2-7, with 12 bases identical to TRBD2. Germline V lookup: CDR1 MGHDK, CDR2 SYGVNS. V gave up 5 bases and J gave up 2 bases; unmatched junction bases: 4. CDR3 size: 15 residues.

The J gene is TRBJ2-5, the V gene TRBV6-5, with D uncertain. Trimming took 4 bases from V and 5 from J, leaving 14 bases between them. There are 14 residues in the CDR3. Germline lookup yields CDR1 MNHEY and CDR2 SVGAGI. CDR3 residues: CASSSGYHRETQYF. The CDR3 DNA reads as TGTGCCAGCAGTTCAGGCTACCATAGGGAGACCCAGTACTTC.

This rearrangement joins TRBV7-9 to TRBJ1-2, with TRBD1 as a possible D gene (6 bases). V was clipped by 5 bases and J by 2 bases, with 21 bases between them. Looked up from germline, CDR1 is SEHNR and CDR2 is FQNEAQ (reference sequence). The CDR3 spans 17 residues. CDR3 DNA sequence: TGTGCCAGCAGCCCGAGTCCGGGAACGGGGGCAAACTATGGCTACACCTTC. Translation: CASSPSPGTGANYGYTF.

This clonotype was counted a single time. The J gene is TRBJ2-6, the V gene TRBV12-3 or TRBV12-4; the D gene could be TRBD1 or TRBD2 (6 bases each). The CDR3 loop spans 17 amino acids. V lost 6 bases and J 4 bases, leaving 19 bases between the germline ends. The CDR3: CASSLRLGGQGANVLTF. CDR3 in DNA: TGTGCCAGCAGCCTCCGCCTAGGGGGGCAAGGGGCCAACGTCCTGACTTTC.

This clonotype was picked up a small number of times. This chain uses TRBV11-1 with TRBJ1-1, with 7 bases matching TRBD1. V trimming: 5 bases; J trimming: 0 bases; junction bases outside the gene matches: 12. In germline, CDR1 is SGHAT, CDR2 FQDESV (reference sequence). This CDR3 has 17 residues. The CDR3 nucleotides are TGTGCCAGCAGCCCCCGGACAGGACTCCCCATGAACACTGAAGCTTTCTTT. Its protein is CASSPRTGLPMNTEAFF.

The V gene is TRBV12-3 or TRBV12-4, the J gene TRBJ2-1, with TRBD1 identical over 9 bases. V was clipped by 7 bases and J by 12 bases; unmatched bases: 10. CDR3 length: 13 residues. The chain's CDR3 is CASTPTGGWGQFF. The CDR3 DNA follows: TGTGCCAGCACCCCGACAGGGGGTTGGGGGCAGTTCTTC.

The rearrangement joins TRBV5-6 to TRBJ2-3; 12 bases align to TRBD2. The V gene end was trimmed by 5 bases and the J gene end by 6 bases; junction bases not matched to a gene: 4. CDR1 and CDR2 from the germline V gene are SGHDT and YYEEEE. The CDR3 runs to 14 residues. DNA for the CDR3: TGTGCCAGCAGGTCTAGCGGGGGGGCGGATACGCAGTATTTT. This gives the protein CASRSSGGADTQYF. Drawing the rest from reference TRBV5-6 and TRBJ2-3, the complete variable domain is DAGVTQSPTHLIKTRGQQVTLRCSPKSGHDTVSWYQQALGQGPQFIFQYYEEEERQRGNFPDRFSGHQFPNYSSELNVNALLLGDSALYLCASRSSGGADTQYFGPGTRLTVL.

This clonotype was found a few times. Here the CDR3 DNA reads TGTGCCAGCATTACCCCGAGGCCTAGCGGGGGGGGAGAGACCCAGTACTTC. Protein product: CASITPRPSGGGETQYF. The chain has TRBV7-6 and TRBJ2-5; TRBD2 matches 12 bases. V gave up 7 bases and J gave up 4 bases; unmatched junction bases: 13. Germline CDR1 and CDR2: SGHVS and FNYEAQ. The CDR3 totals 17 residues.